Given below is one TCR beta chain in context. Its matching antigen is unknown. The sample comes from a study of OX40 agonist ivuxolimab in advanced cancers. Overall study: An agonistic human IgG2 monoclonal antibody against OX40 (CD134) was given. Study-level results: Within 6 weeks, CD4+ and CD8+ blood T cells expanded clonally at 0.1 to 3.0 mg/kg.

This CDR3 contains 15 residues. The J segment lost 4 bases and the V segment lost 4 bases, leaving 8 bases of the junction unmatched. Germline V gene data show CDR1 as SGHTA and CDR2 as FQGNSA. Patients had blood sampled at baseline and again on cycle 4 day 1 and cycle 7 day 1. Libraries were prepared by immunoSEQ multiplex PCR; TCRdb keeps only in-frame clonotypes and omits some of them. The data contain about 50,000 clones, 65% to 85% of them singletons. The input for sequencing was CD4+ or CD8+ T cells sorted from blood, taken in a trial of the OX40 agonist ivuxolimab. The sequence was obtained from an adult with an advanced solid tumor such as melanoma, head and neck, liver or kidney cancer. J is TRBJ2-7 and V is TRBV7-2, with 9 bases matching TRBD2. This CDR3 is CASSSLAGVGYEQYF. Written as DNA, the CDR3 is TGTGCCAGCAGCTCTTTAGCGGGAGTAGGGTACGAGCAGTACTTC.